A selection of T cell receptor beta chains follows, all from one sample in a study of somatic mutations in cytotoxic T cells in rheumatoid arthritis. Some clones are missing from TCRdb's copy, which holds only in-frame ones; the method was immunoSEQ multiplex PCR. The sample lists about 15,000 clones, approximately 82% seen once, with about 21% in the top ten. Specimen: CD8+ T cells sorted from blood. The receptors were sampled from an adult with rheumatoid arthritis. CDR3s include the opening cysteine and the closing phenylalanine or tryptophan. A D gene is named only where the DNA matches it firmly. Size tells how often a clone was seen (once, few, many) or the class of an expanded clone, and some rows leave it out.

TRBJ1-5	.	.	TRBV6-4	TGTGCCAGCAGTGATGGAGGATTCAATCAGCCCCAGCATTTT	CASSDGGFNQPQHF
TRBJ2-7	.	once	TRBV19	TGTGCCAGCGCGGCAGGGCCCTTCTACGAGCAGTACTTC	CASAAGPFYEQYF
TRBJ1-6	TRBD1	.	TRBV2	TGTGCCAGCGGAAGGGACAGGGAGGTTCTGAGTTCCTATAATTCACCCCTCCACTTT	CASGRDREVLSSYNSPLHF
TRBJ1-4	.	.	TRBV11-2	TGTGCCAGCAGCTCAGGACTGCTTGCAACTAATGAAAAACTGTTTTTT	CASSSGLLATNEKLFF
TRBJ1-1	.	.	TRBV29-1	TGCAGCGTTGAGACAGGCTGGGATGACACTGAAGCTTTCTTT	CSVETGWDDTEAFF
TRBJ2-7	TRBD2	.	TRBV7-2	TGTGCCAGCAGCAATCCAGCGGGGGGGGCCGACGAGCAGTACTTC	CASSNPAGGADEQYF
TRBJ2-7	TRBD1	.	TRBV27	TGTGCCAGCAGTTGGACCCGGGACAGGCCCTCCTACGAGCAGTACTTC	CASSWTRDRPSYEQYF
TRBJ2-1	TRBD2	.	TRBV5-1	TGCGCCAGCAGCTTCCTGAGCGGGGGCACTACCTACAATGAGCAGTTCTTC	CASSFLSGGTTYNEQFF
TRBJ2-1	.	.	TRBV4-1	TGCGCCAGCAGCCAAGTACTAGTTGAGAGCTCCTACAATGAGCAGTTCTTC	CASSQVLVESSYNEQFF
TRBJ1-1	.	few	TRBV5-1	TGCGCCAGCAGCTTGGTTCCGAACACTGAAGCTTTCTTT	CASSLVPNTEAFF
TRBJ1-1	.	.	TRBV6-1	TGTGCCAGCATTGAGACTCGTCCTGAAGCTTTCTTT	CASIETRPEAFF
TRBJ2-3	.	.	TRBV15	TGTGCCACCAGCAGAGTTCCGAAAGGACGCACAGATACGCAGTATTTT	CATSRVPKGRTDTQYF
TRBJ2-1	TRBD1	.	TRBV2	TGTGCCAGTAAGTACAGGGGGCTTAAGGATGAGCAGTTCTTC	CASKYRGLKDEQFF
TRBJ2-7	.	.	TRBV29-1	TGCAGCGTTGAAGATCCGGGGGACGGTCCCTACGAGCAGTACTTC	CSVEDPGDGPYEQYF
TRBJ2-7	TRBD2	.	TRBV9	TGTGCCAGCAGCGTAGCCAGCGGGAGAACGTACGAGCAGTACTTC	CASSVASGRTYEQYF
TRBJ2-7	TRBD2	.	TRBV11-3	TGTGCCAGCAGCTTACTAGCGGAGCACTACGAGCAGTACTTC	CASSLLAEHYEQYF
TRBJ1-4	.	.	TRBV15	TGTGCCACCAGCCCTGGAGGGGGGCTGGTGGGGGAACTGTTTTTT	CATSPGGGLVGELFF
TRBJ1-4	.	.	TRBV5-8	TGTGCCAGCAGACCCCATGGCCGATACGCAACTAATGAAAAACTGTTTTTT	CASRPHGRYATNEKLFF
TRBJ2-2	TRBD2	.	TRBV7-6	TGTGCCAGCAGCTTTAGTTCGTCTAGCGGGATTCTCGGGGAGCTGTTTTTT	CASSFSSSSGILGELFF
TRBJ2-1	.	.	TRBV28	TGTGCCAGCAGTACCCAGGGTTCATGGCACAATGAGCAGTTCTTC	CASSTQGSWHNEQFF
TRBJ2-2	.	.	TRBV2	TGTGCCAGCCGGGACCGAGGGAACACCGGGGAGCTGTTTTTT	CASRDRGNTGELFF
TRBJ2-2	.	.	TRBV27	TGTGCCAGCAGGACTCATGGCACCGGGGAGCTGTTTTTT	CASRTHGTGELFF
TRBJ2-3	.	.	TRBV7-9	TGTGCCAGCAGCCACAGCCTACTGCGCGGGGGCACAGATACGCAGTATTTT	CASSHSLLRGGTDTQYF
TRBJ1-1	.	.	TRBV11-2	TGTGCCAGCAGCTTCAATATCGGACACACTGAAGCTTTCTTT	CASSFNIGHTEAFF
TRBJ2-7	.	.	TRBV6-5	TGTGCCAGCAGTTACGGACACGAGCAGTACTTC	CASSYGHEQYF
TRBJ1-6	.	.	TRBV7-8	TGTGCCAGCAGCTTAGGGTCAGGGATCAATTCACCCCTCCACTTT	CASSLGSGINSPLHF
TRBJ1-2	TRBD1	.	TRBV6-5	TGTGCCAGCAGTTCCACGACAGGGGGTACCTATGGCTACACCTTC	CASSSTTGGTYGYTF
TRBJ2-7	TRBD2	.	TRBV6-1	TGTGCCAGCAGTGAATTCACTAGCGGGGCCTACGAGCAGTACTTC	CASSEFTSGAYEQYF
TRBJ1-1	.	.	TRBV27	TGTGCCAGCAGTTTATCCGGGGGGAACACTGAAGCTTTCTTT	CASSLSGGNTEAFF
TRBJ1-1	.	.	TRBV13	TGTGCCAGCAGCTTAGCAAGCAGGCCTGAAGCTTTCTTT	CASSLASRPEAFF
TRBJ2-1	.	.	TRBV9	TGTGCCAGCAGCGTAGGCGCAGGCCCCAATGAGCAGTTCTTC	CASSVGAGPNEQFF
TRBJ2-3	.	.	TRBV7-9	TGTGCCAGCATCGATATCCTCACCTGGGGCACAGATACGCAGTATTTT	CASIDILTWGTDTQYF
TRBJ1-2	TRBD1	.	TRBV4-1	TGCGCCAGCAGCCACCCCGGGACAGGGTATGGCTACACCTTC	CASSHPGTGYGYTF
TRBJ1-1	TRBD1	.	TRBV10-3	TGTGCCATCAGTGACCCTCGGGACAGGGGAAGCACTGAAGCTTTCTTT	CAISDPRDRGSTEAFF
TRBJ2-7	.	.	TRBV11-3	TGTGCCAGCAGCTTCTCCTACGAGCAGTACTTC	CASSFSYEQYF
TRBJ2-7	.	.	TRBV15	TGTGCCACCAGCAGAGATCTGTCCTACGAGCAGTACTTC	CATSRDLSYEQYF
TRBJ2-7	.	medium-sized	TRBV6-1	TGTGCCAGCAGTGGATATAGCGGCGGATCGCTAAGGACCCCCTACGAGCAGTACTTC	CASSGYSGGSLRTPYEQYF
TRBJ2-2	TRBD1	.	TRBV2	TGTGCCAGCAGAACGGACAGGGGGCTCGGCGGGGAGCTGTTTTTT	CASRTDRGLGGELFF
TRBJ1-1	.	.	TRBV11-3	TGTGCCAGCAGCTTCAAGAGGGAGGTTTTCTTT	CASSFKREVFF
TRBJ2-1	TRBD1	few	TRBV4-1	TGCGCCAGCAGCCAAGATAAGGGGGCTAGCAATGAGCAGTTCTTC	CASSQDKGASNEQFF
TRBJ2-1	TRBD2	.	TRBV5-1	TGCGCCAGCAGCTTGCGGGACTACCTCAATGAGCAGTTCTTC	CASSLRDYLNEQFF
TRBJ2-4	.	.	TRBV7-9	TGTGCCAGCAGCTCAACGGGACACGCCAAAAACATTCAGTACTTC	CASSSTGHAKNIQYF
TRBJ1-1	.	few	TRBV19	TGTGCCAGTAGTAGAAAGGACCGAAGAAACACTGAAGCTTTCTTT	CASSRKDRRNTEAFF
TRBJ2-2	TRBD2	.	TRBV4-1	TGCGCCAGCAGCCAAGACCCTAGCGGCACCGGGGAGCTGTTTTTT	CASSQDPSGTGELFF
TRBJ2-7	TRBD1	.	TRBV15	TGTGCCACCAGAGAGGGACAGGGTACCTACGAGCAGTACTTC	CATREGQGTYEQYF
TRBJ2-1	TRBD2	.	TRBV27	TGTGCCAGCAGTCCATTCGCGGGAGGGCCAGGCAATGAGCAGTTCTTC	CASSPFAGGPGNEQFF
TRBJ2-7	.	.	TRBV10-3	TGTGCCATCACTGGAGGAGAGGGAGGCTACGAGCAGTACTTC	CAITGGEGGYEQYF
TRBJ2-1	.	.	TRBV11-2	TGTGCCAGCAGCTTATTAGGGGTCGGCTCCTACAATGAGCAGTTCTTC	CASSLLGVGSYNEQFF
TRBJ1-2	.	.	TRBV13	TGTGCCAGCAGCTTAGAAGAAGCCTATGGCTACACCTTC	CASSLEEAYGYTF
TRBJ1-1	.	.	TRBV6-6	TGTGCCAGCAGCTATACCCTCAAGGGCACTGAAGCTTTCTTT	CASSYTLKGTEAFF
TRBJ2-5	TRBD2	.	TRBV6-5	TGTGCCAGCAGTTACGAGGCGGGAGTGGAGACCCAGTACTTC	CASSYEAGVETQYF
TRBJ1-2	.	.	TRBV6-5	TGTGCCGCGAGGGGTCTAGCATATGGCTACACCTTC	CAARGLAYGYTF
TRBJ2-7	TRBD1	.	TRBV7-9	TGTGCCAGCAGCCCCCCGGACAGGGAAAATCACGAGCAGTACTTC	CASSPPDRENHEQYF
TRBJ2-5	.	.	TRBV14	TGTGCCAGCAGCCGAGCCCCACGTGGGGGCCAGTACTTC	CASSRAPRGGQYF
TRBJ2-1	.	.	TRBV2	TGTGCCAGCAGTGTTGGCGGGGAATCCTACAATGAGCAGTTCTTC	CASSVGGESYNEQFF
TRBJ2-3	.	.	TRBV27	TGTGCCAGCAGTTGGACAGTATCAAGCACAGATACGCAGTATTTT	CASSWTVSSTDTQYF
TRBJ2-7	TRBD2	.	TRBV4-2	TGTGCCAGCAGCCCCAACCTCCAAGCGGGGGAATTATTCTACGAGCAGTACTTC	CASSPNLQAGELFYEQYF
TRBJ1-3	.	.	TRBV4-1	TGCGCCAGCAGCCAGGGGGGACTCGGTGGGTCTGGAAACACCATATATTTT	CASSQGGLGGSGNTIYF
TRBJ1-5	TRBD1	.	TRBV11-3	TGTGCCAGCAAGACAGGGTTTGGTCAGCCCCAGCATTTT	CASKTGFGQPQHF